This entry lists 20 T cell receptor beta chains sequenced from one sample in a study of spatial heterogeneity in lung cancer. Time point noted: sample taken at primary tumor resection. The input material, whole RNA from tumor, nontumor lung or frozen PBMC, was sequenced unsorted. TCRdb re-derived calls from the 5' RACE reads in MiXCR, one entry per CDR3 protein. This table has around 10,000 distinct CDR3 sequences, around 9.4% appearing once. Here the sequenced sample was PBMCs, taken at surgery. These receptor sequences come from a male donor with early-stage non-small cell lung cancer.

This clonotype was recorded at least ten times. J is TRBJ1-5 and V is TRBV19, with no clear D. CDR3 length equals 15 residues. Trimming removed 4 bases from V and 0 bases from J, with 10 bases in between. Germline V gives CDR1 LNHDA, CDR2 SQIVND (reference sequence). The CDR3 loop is CASSRSEYSNQPQHF. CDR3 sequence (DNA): TGTGCCAGTAGTAGGTCAGAATATAGCAATCAGCCCCAGCATTTT. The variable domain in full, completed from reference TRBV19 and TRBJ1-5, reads DGGITQSPKYLFRKEGQNVTLSCEQNLNHDAMYWYRQDPGQGLRLIYYSQIVNDFQKGDIAEGYSVSREKKESFPLTVTSAQKNPTAFYLCASSRSEYSNQPQHFGDGTRLSIL.

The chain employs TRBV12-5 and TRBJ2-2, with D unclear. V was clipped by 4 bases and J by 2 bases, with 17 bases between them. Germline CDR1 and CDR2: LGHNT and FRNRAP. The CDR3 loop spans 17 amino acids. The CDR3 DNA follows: TGTGCTAGTGGTTCTAGACCCCCTGGGGAAAACACCGGGGAGCTGTTTTTT. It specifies CASGSRPPGENTGELFF.

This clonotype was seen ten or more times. The CDR3 sequence: CASSLYGWGNTEAFF. Written as DNA, the CDR3 is TGTGCCAGCAGCTTGTACGGCTGGGGGAACACTGAAGCTTTCTTT. This chain links TRBV5-6 with TRBJ1-1, with D hard to call. The CDR3 is made up of 15 amino acids. V was trimmed by 1 base and J by 1 base, leaving 11 bases between them. The germline V gene has CDR1 SGHDT and CDR2 YYEEEE.

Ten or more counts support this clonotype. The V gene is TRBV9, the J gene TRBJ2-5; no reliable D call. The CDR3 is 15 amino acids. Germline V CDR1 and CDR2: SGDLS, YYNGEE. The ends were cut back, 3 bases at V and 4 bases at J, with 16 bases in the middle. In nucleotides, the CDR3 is TGTGCCAGCAGCGCCAACCGGAACAGACTAGAGACCCAGTACTTC. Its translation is CASSANRNRLETQYF.

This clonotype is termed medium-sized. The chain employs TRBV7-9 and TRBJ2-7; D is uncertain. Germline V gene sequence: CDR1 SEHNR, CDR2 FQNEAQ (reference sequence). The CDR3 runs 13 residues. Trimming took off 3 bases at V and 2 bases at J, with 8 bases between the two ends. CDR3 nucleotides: TGTGCCAGCAGCTTCGAAAGGGCCTACGAGCAGTACTTC. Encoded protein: CASSFERAYEQYF.

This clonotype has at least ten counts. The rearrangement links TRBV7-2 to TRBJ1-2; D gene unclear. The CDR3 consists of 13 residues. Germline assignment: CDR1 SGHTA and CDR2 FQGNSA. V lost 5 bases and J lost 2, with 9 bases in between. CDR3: CASSPDTNYGYTF. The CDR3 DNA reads TGTGCCAGCAGCCCCGACACGAACTATGGCTACACCTTC.

The CDR3 bases are TGTGCCAGCAGCTTCGGACTAGCGGTCTACGAGCAGTACTTC. Translating it yields CASSFGLAVYEQYF. The rearrangement joins TRBV11-2 to TRBJ2-7, with 10 bases that match TRBD2. The J segment lost 3 bases and the V segment lost 3 bases, leaving 2 bases of the junction unmatched. CDR1 and CDR2 from the germline V gene are SGHAT and FQNNGV. The CDR3 runs 14 residues.

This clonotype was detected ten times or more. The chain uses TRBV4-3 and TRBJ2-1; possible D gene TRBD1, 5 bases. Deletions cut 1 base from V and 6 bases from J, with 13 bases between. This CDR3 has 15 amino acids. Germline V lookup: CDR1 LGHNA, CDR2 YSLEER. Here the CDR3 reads CASSQVVWGSNEQFF. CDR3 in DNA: TGCGCCAGCAGCCAAGTGGTATGGGGCAGCAATGAGCAGTTCTTC.

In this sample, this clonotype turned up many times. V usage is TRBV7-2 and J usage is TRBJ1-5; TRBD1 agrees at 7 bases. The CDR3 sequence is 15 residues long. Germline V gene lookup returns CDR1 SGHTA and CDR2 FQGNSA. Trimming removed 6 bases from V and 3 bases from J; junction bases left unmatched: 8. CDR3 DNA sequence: TGTGCCAGCAGTCGTACAGGGGACCTCAATCAGCCCCAGCATTTT. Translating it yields CASSRTGDLNQPQHF.

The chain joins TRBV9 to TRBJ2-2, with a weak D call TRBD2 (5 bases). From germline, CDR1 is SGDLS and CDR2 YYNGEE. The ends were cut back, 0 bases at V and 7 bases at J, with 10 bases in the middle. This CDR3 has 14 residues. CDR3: CASSVGGFSGELFF. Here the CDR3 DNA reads TGTGCCAGCAGCGTAGGAGGGTTTAGCGGGGAGCTGTTTTTT. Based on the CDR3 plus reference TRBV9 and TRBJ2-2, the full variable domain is DSGVTQTPKHLITATGQRVTLRCSPRSGDLSVYWYQQSLDQGLQFLIQYYNGEERAKGNILERFSAQQFPDLHSELNLSSLELGDSALYFCASSVGGFSGELFFGEGSRLTVL.

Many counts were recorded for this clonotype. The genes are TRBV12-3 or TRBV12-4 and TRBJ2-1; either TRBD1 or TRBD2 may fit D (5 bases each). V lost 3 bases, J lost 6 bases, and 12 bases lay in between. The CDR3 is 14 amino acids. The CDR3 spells CASSFIGTFNEQFF. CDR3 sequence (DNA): TGTGCCAGCAGTTTTATCGGGACCTTCAATGAGCAGTTCTTC.

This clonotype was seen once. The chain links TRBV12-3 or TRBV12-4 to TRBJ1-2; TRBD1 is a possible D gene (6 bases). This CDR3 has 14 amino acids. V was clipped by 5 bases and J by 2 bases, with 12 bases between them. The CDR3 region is CASSTGGLNYGYTF. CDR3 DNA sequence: TGTGCCAGCAGTACCGGGGGGCTCAACTATGGCTACACCTTC.

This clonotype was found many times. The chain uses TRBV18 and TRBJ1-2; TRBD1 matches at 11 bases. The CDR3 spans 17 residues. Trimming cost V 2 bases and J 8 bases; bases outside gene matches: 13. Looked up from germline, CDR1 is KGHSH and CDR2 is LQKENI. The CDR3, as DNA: TGTGCCAGCTCACCAAGCGGGACAGGGGGTATCCGAATGGGCTACACCTTC. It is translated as CASSPSGTGGIRMGYTF. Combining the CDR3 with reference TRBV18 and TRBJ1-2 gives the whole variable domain NAGVMQNPRHLVRRRGQEARLRCSPMKGHSHVYWYRQLPEEGLKFMVYLQKENIIDESGMPKERFSAEFPKEGPSILRIQQVVRGDSAAYFCASSPSGTGGIRMGYTFGSGTRLTVV.

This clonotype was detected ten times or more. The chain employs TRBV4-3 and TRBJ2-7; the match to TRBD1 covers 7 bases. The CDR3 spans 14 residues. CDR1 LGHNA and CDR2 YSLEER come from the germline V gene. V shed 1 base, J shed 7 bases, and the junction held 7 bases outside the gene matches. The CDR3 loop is CASSQADRSGEQYF. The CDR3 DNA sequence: TGCGCCAGCAGCCAAGCGGACAGGAGTGGGGAGCAGTACTTC.

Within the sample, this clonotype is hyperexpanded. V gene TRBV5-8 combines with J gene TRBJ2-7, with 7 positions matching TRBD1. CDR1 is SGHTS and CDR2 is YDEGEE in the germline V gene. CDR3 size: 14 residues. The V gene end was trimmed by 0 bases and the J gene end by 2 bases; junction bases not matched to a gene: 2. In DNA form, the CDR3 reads TGTGCCAGCAGCTTGGGGGACAGTGCCTACGAGCAGTACTTC. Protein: CASSLGDSAYEQYF.

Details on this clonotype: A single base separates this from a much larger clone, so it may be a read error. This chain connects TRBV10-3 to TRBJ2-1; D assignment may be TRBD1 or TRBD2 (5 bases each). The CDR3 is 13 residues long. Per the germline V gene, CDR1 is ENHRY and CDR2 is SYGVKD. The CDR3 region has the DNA TGTGCCAACAGTGATTGGGGGAACAATGAGCAGTTCTTC. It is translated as CANSDWGNNEQFF.

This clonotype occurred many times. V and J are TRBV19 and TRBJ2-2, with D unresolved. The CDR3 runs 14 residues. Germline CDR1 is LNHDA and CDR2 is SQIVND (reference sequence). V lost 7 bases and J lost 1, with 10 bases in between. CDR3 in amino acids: CASKVQMNTGELFF. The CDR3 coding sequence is TGTGCCAGTAAGGTACAGATGAACACCGGGGAGCTGTTTTTT.

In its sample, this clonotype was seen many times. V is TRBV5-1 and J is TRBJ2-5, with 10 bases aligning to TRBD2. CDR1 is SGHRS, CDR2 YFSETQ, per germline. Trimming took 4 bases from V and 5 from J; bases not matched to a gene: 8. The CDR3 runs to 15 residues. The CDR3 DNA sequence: TGCGCCAGCAGCCGAGGAGCGGGGGGGCTTGAGACCCAGTACTTC. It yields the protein CASSRGAGGLETQYF.

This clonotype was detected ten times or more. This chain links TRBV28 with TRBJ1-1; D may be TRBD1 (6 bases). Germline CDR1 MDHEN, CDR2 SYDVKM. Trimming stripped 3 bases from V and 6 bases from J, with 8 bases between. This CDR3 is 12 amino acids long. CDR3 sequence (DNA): TGTGCCAGCAGTTTTGGGGGCCCTGAAGCTTTCTTT. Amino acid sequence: CASSFGGPEAFF.

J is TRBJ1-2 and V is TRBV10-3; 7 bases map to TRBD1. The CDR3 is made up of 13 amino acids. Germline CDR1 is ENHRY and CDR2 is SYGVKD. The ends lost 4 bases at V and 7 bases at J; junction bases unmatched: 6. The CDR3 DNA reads TGTGCCATCAGTGGAGAGGGGGCGCGTGGCTACACCTTC. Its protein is CAISGEGARGYTF.